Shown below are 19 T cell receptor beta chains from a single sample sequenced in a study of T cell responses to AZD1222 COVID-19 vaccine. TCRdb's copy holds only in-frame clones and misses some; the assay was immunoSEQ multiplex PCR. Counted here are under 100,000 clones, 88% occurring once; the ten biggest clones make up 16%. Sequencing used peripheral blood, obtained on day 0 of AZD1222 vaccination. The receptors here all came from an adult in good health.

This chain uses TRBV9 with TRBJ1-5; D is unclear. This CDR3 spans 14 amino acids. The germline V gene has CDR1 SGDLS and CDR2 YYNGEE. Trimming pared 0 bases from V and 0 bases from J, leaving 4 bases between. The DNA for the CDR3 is TGTGCCAGCAGCGTAGGCCCTAGCAATCAGCCCCAGCATTTT. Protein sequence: CASSVGPSNQPQHF.

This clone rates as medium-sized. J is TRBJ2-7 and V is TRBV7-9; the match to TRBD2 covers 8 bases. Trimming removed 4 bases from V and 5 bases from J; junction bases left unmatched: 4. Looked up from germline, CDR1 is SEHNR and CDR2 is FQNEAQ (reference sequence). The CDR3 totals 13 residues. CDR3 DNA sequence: TGTGCCAGCAGCTCCGGGACTAGGGACGAGCAGTACTTC. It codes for CASSSGTRDEQYF.

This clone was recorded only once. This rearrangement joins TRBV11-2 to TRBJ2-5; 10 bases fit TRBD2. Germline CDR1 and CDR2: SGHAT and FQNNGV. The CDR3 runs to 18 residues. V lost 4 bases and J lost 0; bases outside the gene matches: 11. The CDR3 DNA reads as TGTGCCAGCAGCTCCTATATTACTAGCGGGACATACCAAGAGACCCAGTACTTC. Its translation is CASSSYITSGTYQETQYF.

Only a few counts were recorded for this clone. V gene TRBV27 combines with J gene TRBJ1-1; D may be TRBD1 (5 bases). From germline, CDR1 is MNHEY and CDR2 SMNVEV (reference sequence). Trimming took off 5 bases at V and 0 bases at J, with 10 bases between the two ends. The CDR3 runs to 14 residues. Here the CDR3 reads CASSGAELNTEAFF. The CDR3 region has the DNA TGTGCCAGCAGTGGGGCAGAGTTGAACACTGAAGCTTTCTTT.

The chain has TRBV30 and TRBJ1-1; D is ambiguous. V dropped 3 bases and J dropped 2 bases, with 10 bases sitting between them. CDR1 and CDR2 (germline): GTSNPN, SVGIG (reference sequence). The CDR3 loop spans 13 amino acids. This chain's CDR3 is CAWSLDGNTEAFF. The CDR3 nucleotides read TGTGCCTGGAGCCTCGACGGTAACACTGAAGCTTTCTTT.

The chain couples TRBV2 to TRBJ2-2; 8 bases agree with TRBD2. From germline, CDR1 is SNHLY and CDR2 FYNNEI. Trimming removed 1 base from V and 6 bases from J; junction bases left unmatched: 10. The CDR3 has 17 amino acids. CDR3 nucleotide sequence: TGTGCCAGCAGTGAAGGTGCGGGAGGTTTCCGTGCCGGGGAGCTGTTTTTT. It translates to CASSEGAGGFRAGELFF.

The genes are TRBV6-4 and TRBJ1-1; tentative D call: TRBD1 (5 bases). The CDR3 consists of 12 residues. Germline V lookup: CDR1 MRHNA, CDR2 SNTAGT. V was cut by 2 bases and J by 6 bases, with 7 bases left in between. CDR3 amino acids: CASSDGGAEAFF. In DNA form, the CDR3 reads TGTGCCAGCAGTGACGGGGGAGCTGAAGCTTTCTTT.

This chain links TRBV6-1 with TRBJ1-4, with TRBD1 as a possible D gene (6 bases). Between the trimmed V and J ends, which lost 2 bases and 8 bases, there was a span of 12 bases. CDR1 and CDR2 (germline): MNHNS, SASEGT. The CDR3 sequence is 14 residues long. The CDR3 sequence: CASSESQQGEKLFF. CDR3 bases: TGTGCCAGCAGTGAATCACAACAGGGAGAAAAACTGTTTTTT.

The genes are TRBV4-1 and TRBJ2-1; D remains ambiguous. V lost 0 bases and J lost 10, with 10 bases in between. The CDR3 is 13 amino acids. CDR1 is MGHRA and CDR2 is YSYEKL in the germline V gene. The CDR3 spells CASSQETLWEQFF. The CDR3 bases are TGCGCCAGCAGCCAAGAGACCCTTTGGGAGCAGTTCTTC.

CDR3 coding DNA: TGCGCCAGCAGCTGGACGTCAACTAATGAAAAACTGTTTTTT. It translates to CASSWTSTNEKLFF. V usage is TRBV5-1 and J usage is TRBJ1-4; D unclear. The V end was cut by 3 bases, the J end by 0 bases, with 6 bases between. The CDR3 is 14 amino acids. CDR1 and CDR2 (germline): SGHRS, YFSETQ.

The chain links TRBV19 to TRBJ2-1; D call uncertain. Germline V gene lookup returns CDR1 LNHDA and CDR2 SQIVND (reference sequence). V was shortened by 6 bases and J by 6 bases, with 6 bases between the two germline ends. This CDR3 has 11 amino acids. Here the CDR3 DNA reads TGTGCCAGTAGCCGATCCAATGAGCAGTTCTTC. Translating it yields CASSRSNEQFF.

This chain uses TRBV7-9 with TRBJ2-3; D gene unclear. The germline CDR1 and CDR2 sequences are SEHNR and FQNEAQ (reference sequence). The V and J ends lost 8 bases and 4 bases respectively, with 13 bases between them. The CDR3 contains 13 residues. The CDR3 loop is CASALGGSDTQYF. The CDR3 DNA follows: TGTGCCAGCGCCCTGGGCGGCTCAGATACGCAGTATTTT.

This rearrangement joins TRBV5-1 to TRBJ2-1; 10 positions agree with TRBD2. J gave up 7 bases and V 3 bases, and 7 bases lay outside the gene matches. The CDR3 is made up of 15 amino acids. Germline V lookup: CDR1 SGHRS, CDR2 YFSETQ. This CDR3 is CASSWTSGGVNEQFF. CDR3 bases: TGCGCCAGCAGCTGGACTAGCGGAGGAGTGAATGAGCAGTTCTTC.

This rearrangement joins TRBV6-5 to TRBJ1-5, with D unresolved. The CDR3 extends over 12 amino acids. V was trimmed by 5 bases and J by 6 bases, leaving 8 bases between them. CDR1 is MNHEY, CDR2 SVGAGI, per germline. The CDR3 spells CASSTASQPQHF. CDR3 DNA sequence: TGTGCCAGCAGTACCGCCAGTCAGCCCCAGCATTTT.

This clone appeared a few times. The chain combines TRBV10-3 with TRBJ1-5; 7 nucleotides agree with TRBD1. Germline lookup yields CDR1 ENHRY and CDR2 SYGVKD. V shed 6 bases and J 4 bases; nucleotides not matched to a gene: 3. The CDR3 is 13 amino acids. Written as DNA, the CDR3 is TGTGCCATCAGAGGGGACAGAAATCAGCCCCAGCATTTT. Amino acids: CAIRGDRNQPQHF.

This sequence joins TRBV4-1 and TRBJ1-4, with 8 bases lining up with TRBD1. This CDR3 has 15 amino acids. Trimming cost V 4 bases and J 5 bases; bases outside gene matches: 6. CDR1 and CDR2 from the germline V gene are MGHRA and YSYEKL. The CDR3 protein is CASSLGDRQNEKLFF. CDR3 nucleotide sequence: TGCGCCAGCAGCCTGGGGGACAGGCAGAATGAAAAACTGTTTTTT.

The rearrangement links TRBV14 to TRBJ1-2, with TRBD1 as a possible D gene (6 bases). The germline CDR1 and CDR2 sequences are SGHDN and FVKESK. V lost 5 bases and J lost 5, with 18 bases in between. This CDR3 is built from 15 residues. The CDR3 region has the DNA TGTGCCAGCAGCAGTGACGGGGGCGTCCGGTATGGCTACACCTTC. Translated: CASSSDGGVRYGYTF.

The CDR3 coding sequence is TGTGCCAACTCAAACGGGGACAGGGTCTATGGCTACACCTTC. Its translation: CANSNGDRVYGYTF. This chain joins TRBV6-5 and TRBJ1-2; TRBD1 matches 9 bases. Unmatched junction bases numbered 10, after V lost 10 bases and J lost 4 bases. The CDR3 is 14 amino acids. Germline V gene lookup returns CDR1 MNHEY and CDR2 SVGAGI.

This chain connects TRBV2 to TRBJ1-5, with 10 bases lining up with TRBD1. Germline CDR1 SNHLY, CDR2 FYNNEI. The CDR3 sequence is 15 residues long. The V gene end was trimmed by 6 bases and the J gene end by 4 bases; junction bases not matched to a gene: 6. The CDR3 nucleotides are TGTGCCAGCAGGGAATTGGGACAGGGGAATCAGCCCCAGCATTTT. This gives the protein CASRELGQGNQPQHF.